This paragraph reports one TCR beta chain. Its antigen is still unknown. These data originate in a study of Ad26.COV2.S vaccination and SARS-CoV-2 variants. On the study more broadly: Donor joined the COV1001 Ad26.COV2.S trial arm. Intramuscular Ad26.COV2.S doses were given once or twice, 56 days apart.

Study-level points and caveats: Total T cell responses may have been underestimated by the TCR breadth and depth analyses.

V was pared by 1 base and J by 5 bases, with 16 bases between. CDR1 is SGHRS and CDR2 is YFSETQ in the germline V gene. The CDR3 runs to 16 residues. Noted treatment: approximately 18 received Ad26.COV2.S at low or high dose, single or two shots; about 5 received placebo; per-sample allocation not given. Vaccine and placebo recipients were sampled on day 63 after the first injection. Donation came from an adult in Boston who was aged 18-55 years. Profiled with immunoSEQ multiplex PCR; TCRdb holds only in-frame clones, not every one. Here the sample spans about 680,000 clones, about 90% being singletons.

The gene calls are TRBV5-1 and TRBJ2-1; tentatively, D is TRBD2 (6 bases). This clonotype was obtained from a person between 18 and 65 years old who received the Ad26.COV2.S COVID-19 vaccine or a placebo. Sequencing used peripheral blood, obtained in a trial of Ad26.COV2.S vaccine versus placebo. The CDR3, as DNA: TGCGCCAGCAGCTTGAGAGCGGAGGGGACCCACAATGAGCAGTTCTTC. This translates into CASSLRAEGTHNEQFF.